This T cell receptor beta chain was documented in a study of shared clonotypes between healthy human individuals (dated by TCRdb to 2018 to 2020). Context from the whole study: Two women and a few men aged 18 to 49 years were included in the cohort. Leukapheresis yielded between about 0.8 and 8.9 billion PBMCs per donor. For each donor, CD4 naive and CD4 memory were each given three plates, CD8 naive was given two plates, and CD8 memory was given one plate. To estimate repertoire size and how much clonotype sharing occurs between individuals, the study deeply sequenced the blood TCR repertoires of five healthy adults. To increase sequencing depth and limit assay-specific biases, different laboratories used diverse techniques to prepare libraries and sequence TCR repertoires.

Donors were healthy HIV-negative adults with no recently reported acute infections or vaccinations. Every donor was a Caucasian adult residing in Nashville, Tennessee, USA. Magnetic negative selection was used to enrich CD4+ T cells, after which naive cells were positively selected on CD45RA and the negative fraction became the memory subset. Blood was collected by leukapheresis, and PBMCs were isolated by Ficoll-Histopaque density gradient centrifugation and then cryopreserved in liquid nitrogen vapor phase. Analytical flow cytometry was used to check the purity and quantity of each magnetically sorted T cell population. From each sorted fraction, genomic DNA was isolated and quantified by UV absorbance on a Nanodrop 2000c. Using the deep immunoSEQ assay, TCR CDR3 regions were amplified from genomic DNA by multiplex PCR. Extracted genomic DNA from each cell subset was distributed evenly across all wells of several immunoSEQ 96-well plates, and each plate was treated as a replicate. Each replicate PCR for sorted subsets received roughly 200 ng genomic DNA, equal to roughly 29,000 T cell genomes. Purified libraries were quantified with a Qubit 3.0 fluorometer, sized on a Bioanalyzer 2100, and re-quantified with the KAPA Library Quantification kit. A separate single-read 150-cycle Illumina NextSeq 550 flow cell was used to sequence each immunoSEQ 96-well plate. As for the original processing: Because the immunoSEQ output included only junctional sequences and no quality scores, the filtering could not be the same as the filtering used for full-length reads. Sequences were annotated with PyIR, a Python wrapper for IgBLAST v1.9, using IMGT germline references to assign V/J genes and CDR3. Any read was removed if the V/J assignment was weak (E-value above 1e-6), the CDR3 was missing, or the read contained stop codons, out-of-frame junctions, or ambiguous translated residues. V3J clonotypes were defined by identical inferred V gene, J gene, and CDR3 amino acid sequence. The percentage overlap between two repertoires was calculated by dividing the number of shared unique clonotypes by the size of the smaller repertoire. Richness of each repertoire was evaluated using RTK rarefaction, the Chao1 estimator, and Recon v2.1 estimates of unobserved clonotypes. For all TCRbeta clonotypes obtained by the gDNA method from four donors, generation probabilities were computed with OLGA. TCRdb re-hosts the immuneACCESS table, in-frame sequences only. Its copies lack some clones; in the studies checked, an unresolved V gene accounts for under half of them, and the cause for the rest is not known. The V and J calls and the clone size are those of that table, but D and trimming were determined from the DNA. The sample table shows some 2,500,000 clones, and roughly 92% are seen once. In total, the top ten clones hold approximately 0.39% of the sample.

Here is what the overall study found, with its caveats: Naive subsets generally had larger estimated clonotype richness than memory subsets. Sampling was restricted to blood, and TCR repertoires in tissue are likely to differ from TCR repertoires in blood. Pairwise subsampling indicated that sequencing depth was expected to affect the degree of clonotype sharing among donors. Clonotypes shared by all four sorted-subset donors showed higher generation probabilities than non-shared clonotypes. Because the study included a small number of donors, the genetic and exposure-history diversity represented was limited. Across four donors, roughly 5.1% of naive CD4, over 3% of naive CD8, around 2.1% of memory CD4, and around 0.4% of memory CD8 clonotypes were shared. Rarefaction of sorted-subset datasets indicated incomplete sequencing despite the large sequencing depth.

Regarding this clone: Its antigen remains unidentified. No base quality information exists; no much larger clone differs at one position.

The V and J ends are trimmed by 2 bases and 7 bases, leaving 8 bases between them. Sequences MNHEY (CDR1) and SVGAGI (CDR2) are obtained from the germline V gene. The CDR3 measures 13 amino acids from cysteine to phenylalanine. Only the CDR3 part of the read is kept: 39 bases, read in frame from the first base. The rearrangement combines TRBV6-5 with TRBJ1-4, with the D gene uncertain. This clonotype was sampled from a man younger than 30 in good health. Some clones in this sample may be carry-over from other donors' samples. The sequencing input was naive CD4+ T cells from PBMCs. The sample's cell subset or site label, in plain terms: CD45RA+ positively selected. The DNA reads TGTGCCAGCAGTTACGTTAAAGCTGAAAAACTGTTTTTT. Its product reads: CASSYVKAEKLFF.